This TCR beta chain was recorded in a study of blood T cell repertoires in COVID-19. The length of the CDR3 is 15 residues. Germline CDR1 ENHRY, CDR2 SYGVKD. The ends were cut back, 4 bases at V and 0 bases at J, with 11 bases in the middle. This table comes from immunoSEQ multiplex PCR, and its TCRdb copy is limited to in-frame clones, with some not included. The table shows about 160,000 clones, with around 86% occurring only once. Sequencing was carried out using peripheral blood. This clonotype was obtained from a man aged 60 to 75 with COVID-19, enrolled during active disease. This chain uses TRBV10-3 with TRBJ2-3; a weak D match, TRBD2 (5 bases). CDR3 amino acids: CAISADSSSTDTQYF. CDR3 DNA: TGTGCCATCAGTGCGGACTCCTCTAGCACAGATACGCAGTATTTT.